This T cell receptor (beta chain) was sequenced in a study of shared clonotypes between healthy human individuals. Study context: The cohort had two women and a few men, ages 18 to 49.

CDR1 is WNHNN and CDR2 is SYGVQD in the germline V gene (reference sequence). This CDR3 spans 13 amino acids. V was clipped by 3 bases and J by 3 bases, with 5 bases between them. Clones were read by immunoSEQ multiplex PCR, and TCRdb kept only the in-frame ones, dropping some. The sample has 1,400,000 or so clones, just under 99% seen once. About this clone: Other DNA sequences within the sample encode an identical CDR3.

The sequenced material came from naive CD4+ T cells sorted from blood. This sample's subset: CD45RA+ positively selected. The rearrangement links TRBV10-1 to TRBJ2-2; no reliable D call. The source is a man aged 30 to 39 in good health. CDR3 residues: CASSERHTGELFF. CDR3 sequence (DNA): TGCGCCAGCAGTGAACGGCACACCGGGGAGCTGTTTTTT.